This TCR beta chain came from a study of blood T cells in healthy people across ages. Study observations and caveats: One million T cells yielded diversity estimates that were considered underestimates.

Comments on this clonotype: The antigen is undetermined.

Every sample yielded at least 6.5 million isolated PBMCs. It was with a sample-barcoded 5' primer and a J-beta primer mix that a second PCR of roughly 7 to 12 cycles was run. TCRdb used MiXCR to reprocess the 5' RACE reads, holding one entry per CDR3 protein. The sample consists of about 580,000 distinct CDR3 sequences, more than 45% of them appearing once. J gave up 11 bases and V 2 bases, and 15 bases lay outside the gene matches. Per the germline V gene, CDR1 is DFQATT and CDR2 is SNEGSKA (reference sequence). This CDR3 spans 15 amino acids. This clonotype was obtained from an elderly man in good health. The rearrangement links TRBV20-1 to TRBJ2-5; 9 bases are shared with TRBD2. Sequences were obtained from blood. CDR3 sequence: CSARPPGLAGYEQYF. Here the CDR3 DNA reads TGCAGTGCTAGACCCCCCGGGCTAGCGGGGTATGAGCAGTACTTC.